This TCR beta chain was identified during a study of beta chain features in type 1 diabetes. About the study: All samples combined gave about 100 million sorted cells for examination.

This clone was observed a few times. Its antigen is unidentified. Study outcomes and limitations: Significant though moderate, a shortening of TCRB CDR3s appeared in all four CD4+ subsets of Type 1 diabetes patients.

Reverse transcribing all isolated RNA meant expressed TCRB transcripts were sequenced. The repertoire was sequenced with immunoSEQ multiplex PCR; TCRdb's copy has only in-frame clones and lacks some. In the table there are approximately 160,000 clones, about 9.4% of which are singletons. The CDR3 is 13 amino acids. V lost 5 bases and J lost 0, with 5 bases in between. Germline CDR1 SGHDN, CDR2 FVKESK. The V gene is TRBV14, the J gene TRBJ1-5; D is unclear. Sequences were obtained from central memory CD4+ T cells from blood. This receptor was identified in a man younger than 45 with type 1 diabetes. In DNA, the CDR3 is TGTGCCAGCAGCGCCTATAGCAATCAGCCCCAGCATTTT. Encoded protein: CASSAYSNQPQHF.